The 10 T cell receptor beta chains given below trace back to one sample, sequenced in a study of T cell responses to AZD1222 COVID-19 vaccine. Produced via immunoSEQ multiplex PCR; TCRdb's table is partial and in-frame only. The table records about 100,000 clones, approximately 93% of them present only once. The specimen comprised peripheral blood, sampled 28 days after the second AZD1222 dose. All receptors derive from an adult who received the AZD1222 COVID-19 vaccine.

The rearrangement links TRBV27 to TRBJ2-3; 12 bases are a match to TRBD2. CDR3 length equals 15 residues. CDR1 MNHEY and CDR2 SMNVEV come from the germline V gene (reference sequence). V lost 7 bases to trimming and J lost 2 bases; unmatched junction nucleotides: 4. The CDR3 here is CASTPSGRATDTQYF. The CDR3 bases are TGTGCCAGCACCCCTAGCGGGAGGGCCACAGATACGCAGTATTTT.

V is TRBV11-2 and J is TRBJ2-1; no clear D. In germline, CDR1 is SGHAT, CDR2 FQNNGV. Trimming stripped 0 bases from V and 12 bases from J, with 18 bases between. CDR3 length: 15 residues. The CDR3 coding sequence is TGTGCCAGCAGCTTAGAGCGCCCCCCCGTAGGCGGGCAGTTCTTC. It encodes CASSLERPPVGGQFF.

This chain connects TRBV29-1 to TRBJ1-1; D is possibly TRBD1 (6 bases). The length of the CDR3 is 13 residues. The germline CDR1 and CDR2 sequences are SQVTM and ANQGSEA. V was trimmed by 7 bases and J by 0 bases, leaving 12 bases between them. CDR3 protein: CSAGRGVNTEAFF. CDR3 in DNA: TGCAGCGCGGGAAGGGGGGTGAACACTGAAGCTTTCTTT. Full variable domain (missing parts from reference TRBV29-1 and TRBJ1-1): SAVISQKPSRDICQRGTSLTIQCQVDSQVTMMFWYRQQPGQSLTLIATANQGSEATYESGFVIDKFPISRPNLTFSTLTVSNMSPEDSSIYLCSAGRGVNTEAFFGQGTRLTVV.

The chain has TRBV19 and TRBJ2-3, with TRBD1 matching 9 bases. With V trimmed by 3 bases and J by 3 bases, 19 bases remained unmatched. From germline, CDR1 is LNHDA and CDR2 SQIVND (reference sequence). The CDR3 loop spans 20 amino acids. CDR3: CASSMGPPPSGQGRTDTQYF. Written as DNA, the CDR3 is TGTGCCAGTAGTATGGGCCCCCCTCCTAGCGGACAGGGGAGAACAGATACGCAGTATTTT.

J is TRBJ2-3 and V is TRBV7-2; TRBD2 aligns across 7 bases. Germline CDR1 and CDR2: SGHTA and FQGNSA. V lost 2 bases and J lost 2; bases outside the gene matches: 7. This CDR3 contains 16 residues. The CDR3 DNA reads as TGTGCCAGCAGCTTAAGGGCTAGCGGTTACACAGATACGCAGTATTTT. This sequence encodes CASSLRASGYTDTQYF.

Comments on this clone: The DNA is omitted, as the CDR3 cannot be located on it reliably, and the CDR3 follows TCRdb's listing. The chain carries TRBV18 and TRBJ2-7; the table's D call TRBD2 went unverified against the DNA. Germline V gene sequence: CDR1 KGHSH, CDR2 LQKENI. 13 amino acids form the CDR3, both terminal residues included. The CDR3 protein is CASSPVGEGASYF.

This rearrangement joins TRBV15 to TRBJ2-1; D unclear. CDR1 is LNHNV and CDR2 is YYDKDF in the germline V gene (reference sequence). Trimming cost V 6 bases and J 10 bases, with 13 bases left between them. The CDR3 extends over 12 amino acids. CDR3 loop: CATRNVWGEQFF. DNA for the CDR3: TGTGCCACCAGGAATGTCTGGGGAGAGCAGTTCTTC.

V usage is TRBV18 and J usage is TRBJ2-5, with 14 bases identical to TRBD2. CDR1 and CDR2 (germline): KGHSH, LQKENI. V dropped 3 bases and J dropped 5; count of bases not matched to a gene: 2. The CDR3 covers 15 residues. CDR3 sequence (DNA): TGTGCCAGCTCACCGGGACTAGCGGGAGTTGAGACCCAGTACTTC. This sequence encodes CASSPGLAGVETQYF.

The chain has TRBV5-1 and TRBJ2-1, with no clear D. The CDR3 has 16 residues. The V and J ends lost 0 bases and 0 bases respectively, with 10 bases between them. Germline loops: CDR1 SGHRS, CDR2 YFSETQ. The chain's CDR3 is CASSLEPSASYNEQFF. CDR3 DNA: TGCGCCAGCAGCTTGGAACCCTCGGCCTCCTACAATGAGCAGTTCTTC.

The V gene is TRBV3-1 (or the pseudogene TRBV3-2), the J gene TRBJ2-1; D gene ambiguous. CDR1 LGHDT and CDR2 YNNKEL come from the germline V gene (reference sequence). This CDR3 has 12 amino acids. The V gene lost 1 base and the J gene lost 10 bases, with 8 bases spanning the gap. The CDR3 region has the DNA TGTGCCAGCAGCCAAGTTTCCCAGGAGCAGTTCTTC. This translates into CASSQVSQEQFF.